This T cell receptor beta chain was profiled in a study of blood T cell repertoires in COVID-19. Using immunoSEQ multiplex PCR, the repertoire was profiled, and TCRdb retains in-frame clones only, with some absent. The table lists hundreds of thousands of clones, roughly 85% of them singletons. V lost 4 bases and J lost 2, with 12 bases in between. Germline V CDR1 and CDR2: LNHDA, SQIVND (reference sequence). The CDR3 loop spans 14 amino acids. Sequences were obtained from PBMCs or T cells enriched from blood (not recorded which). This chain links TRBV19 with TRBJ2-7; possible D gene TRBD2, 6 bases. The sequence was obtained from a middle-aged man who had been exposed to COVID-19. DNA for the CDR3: TGTGCCAGTAGTAACCCGGGACTTACCTACGAGCAGTACTTC. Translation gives CASSNPGLTYEQYF.